This T cell receptor (beta chain) comes out of a study of Tregs in tolerant kidney transplant recipients. The trim removed 4 bases at V and 8 bases at J, leaving 4 bases unmatched. The CDR3 has 12 amino acids. CDR1 and CDR2 (germline): LNHDA, SQIVND (reference sequence). TCRdb keeps only in-frame clones here, not all; method: immunoSEQ multiplex PCR. This table holds some 57,000 clones, roughly nine tenths found once. Recipients received nonmyeloablative bone marrow transplants from related graft donors, with transient mixed chimerism. This specimen was CD8+ T cells from blood (PBMCs), taken 24 months after the transplant. V is TRBV19 and J is TRBJ1-2; 7 nucleotides match TRBD1. The TCR sequence derives from a human patient who received a combined kidney and bone marrow transplant. Some of these T cells may belong to the graft donor. Written as DNA, the CDR3 is TGTGCCAGTAGTACAGGGGGGAGCGGCTACACCTTC. Translation: CASSTGGSGYTF.